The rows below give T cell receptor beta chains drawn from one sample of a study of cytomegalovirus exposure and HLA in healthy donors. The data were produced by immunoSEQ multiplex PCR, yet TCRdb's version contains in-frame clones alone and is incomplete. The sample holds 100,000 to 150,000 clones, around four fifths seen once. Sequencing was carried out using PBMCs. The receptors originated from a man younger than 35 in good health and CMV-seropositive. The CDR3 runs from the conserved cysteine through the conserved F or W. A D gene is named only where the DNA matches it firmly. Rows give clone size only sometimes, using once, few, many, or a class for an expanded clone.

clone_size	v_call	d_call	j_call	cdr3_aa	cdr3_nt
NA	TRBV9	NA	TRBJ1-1	CASSATVGHTEAFF	TGTGCCAGCAGCGCAACAGTGGGCCACACTGAAGCTTTCTTT
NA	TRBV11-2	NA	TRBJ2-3	CASSPAGNTQYF	TGTGCCAGCAGCCCTGCGGGGAACACGCAGTATTTT
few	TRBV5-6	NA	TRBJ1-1	CASSLGVGGGMNTEAFF	TGTGCCAGCAGCTTGGGGGTGGGGGGGGGCATGAACACTGAAGCTTTCTTT
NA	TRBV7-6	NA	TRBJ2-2	CASSGSVLTGELFF	TGTGCCAGCAGCGGGAGTGTCCTCACCGGGGAGCTGTTTTTT
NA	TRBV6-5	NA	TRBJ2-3	CASSRRDSTDTQYF	TGTGCCAGCAGTCGAAGGGACTCCACAGATACGCAGTATTTT
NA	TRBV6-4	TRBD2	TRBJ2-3	CASSRLAGEDTQYF	TGTGCCAGCAGCAGACTAGCGGGGGAAGATACGCAGTATTTT
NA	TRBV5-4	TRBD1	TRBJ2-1	CASTKDRELNEQFF	TGTGCCAGCACCAAGGACAGGGAGCTGAATGAGCAGTTCTTC
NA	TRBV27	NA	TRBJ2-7	CASSSGPYEQYF	TGTGCCAGCAGTTCAGGGCCGTACGAGCAGTACTTC
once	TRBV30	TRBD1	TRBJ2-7	CAWSAGTGMYEQYF	TGTGCCTGGAGTGCCGGGACAGGGATGTACGAGCAGTACTTC
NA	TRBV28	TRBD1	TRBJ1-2	CASRIAGTVYGYTF	TGTGCCAGCAGGATAGCCGGGACAGTCTATGGCTACACCTTC
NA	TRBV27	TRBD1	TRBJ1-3	CASRGTGRNTIYF	TGTGCCTCAAGAGGGACAGGGCGAAACACCATATATTTT
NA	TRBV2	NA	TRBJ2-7	CASRGAVEQYF	TGTGCCAGCAGGGGGGCAGTTGAGCAGTACTTC
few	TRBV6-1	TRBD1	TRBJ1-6	CASSWDSSNSPLHF	TGTGCCAGCAGTTGGGACAGCTCTAATTCACCCCTCCACTTT
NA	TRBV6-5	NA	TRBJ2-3	CASSYAGTSTDTQYF	TGTGCCAGCAGTTATGCAGGGACTAGCACAGATACGCAGTATTTT
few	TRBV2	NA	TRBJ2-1	CASRLGAGIYNEQFF	TGTGCCAGCAGGCTAGGGGCGGGGATCTACAATGAGCAGTTCTTC
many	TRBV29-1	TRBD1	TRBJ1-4	CSVNGDRGHGEKLFF	TGCAGCGTTAACGGGGACAGGGGGCATGGTGAAAAACTGTTTTTT
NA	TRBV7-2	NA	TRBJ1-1	CASSPPWTIEAFF	TGTGCCAGCAGCCCCCCCTGGACAATCGAAGCTTTCTTT
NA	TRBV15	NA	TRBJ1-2	CATSSTQGLSGYTF	TGTGCCACCAGCAGCACACAGGGTTTGAGTGGCTACACCTTC